A single sample is the source of the 21 T cell receptor beta chains below, sequenced in a study of CD8 T cells in Susac syndrome. An amount of RNA that ranged from roughly 0.5 to 1 ug was reverse transcribed with random hexamers. From the immunoSEQ multiplex PCR reads, TCRdb called clonotypes with MiXCR, one entry per CDR3 protein. Seen here are some 200,000 distinct CDR3 sequences, approximately 94% observed once, and the top ten hold 0.098%. The sequenced sample consisted of CD4+ T cells from PBMCs. The source is a human donor with Susac syndrome.

The V gene is TRBV3-1, the J gene TRBJ1-2; TRBD1 might be the D (6 bases). Looked up from germline, CDR1 is LGHDT and CDR2 is YNNKEL (reference sequence). The CDR3 totals 11 residues. V was cut by 5 bases and J by 9 bases, with 10 bases left in between. The CDR3 DNA is TGTGCCAGCAGCTCTGGACAGCGCTACACCTTC. Protein product: CASSSGQRYTF.

The chain carries TRBV30 and TRBJ1-3, with D uncertain. The CDR3 length is 14 residues. Trimming took 0 bases from V and 2 from J, leaving 8 bases between them. The germline CDR1 and CDR2 sequences are GTSNPN and SVGIG (reference sequence). CDR3 sequence: CAWSVGGAGNTIYF. CDR3 bases: TGTGCCTGGAGTGTAGGCGGGGCTGGAAACACCATATATTTT.

This rearrangement joins TRBV12-3 or TRBV12-4 to TRBJ1-2; D is ambiguous. The CDR3 totals 13 residues. Trimming stripped 1 base from V and 6 bases from J, with 9 bases between. CDR3 sequence reads: CASSLVFRDGYTF. CDR3 coding DNA: TGTGCCAGCAGTTTAGTGTTTAGAGATGGCTACACCTTC.

J is TRBJ2-4 and V is TRBV7-9; D may be TRBD2 (6 bases). Germline lookup yields CDR1 SEHNR and CDR2 FQNEAQ (reference sequence). CDR3 length: 14 residues. V was pared by 5 bases and J by 8 bases, with 16 bases between. CDR3 residues: CASSPGVDGYIQYF. The CDR3, as DNA: TGTGCCAGCAGCCCGGGGGTCGACGGCTACATTCAGTACTTC. The full variable domain, in which reference TRBV7-9 and TRBJ2-4 provide the parts outside the CDR3, is DTGVSQNPRHKITKRGQNVTFRCDPISEHNRLYWYRQTLGQGPEFLTYFQNEAQLEKSRLLSDRFSAERPKGSFSTLEIQRTEQGDSAMYLCASSPGVDGYIQYFGAGTRLSVL.

This chain connects TRBV14 to TRBJ2-2; no firm D call. The CDR3 is made up of 16 amino acids. Trimming cost V 0 bases and J 3 bases, with 11 bases left between them. Germline assignment: CDR1 SGHDN and CDR2 FVKESK. The DNA of the CDR3 is TGTGCCAGCAGCCAAGACCACACGGCCTACACCGGGGAGCTGTTTTTT. This sequence encodes CASSQDHTAYTGELFF.

The CDR3 here is CASRFSSGGGYNEQFF. CDR3 DNA: TGTGCCAGCAGATTTTCTAGCGGGGGAGGATACAATGAGCAGTTCTTC. The genes are TRBV12-3 or TRBV12-4 and TRBJ2-1; 10 bases map to TRBD2. This CDR3 is 16 amino acids long. The trim removed 6 bases at V and 4 bases at J, leaving 9 bases unmatched.

DNA of the CDR3: TGTGCCTGGAGTGTTCTGACAGGGAGAGGAAACACCATATATTTT. This sequence encodes CAWSVLTGRGNTIYF. V and J are TRBV30 and TRBJ1-3, with 7 nucleotides matching TRBD1. This CDR3 has 15 residues. The J segment lost 4 bases and the V segment lost 0 bases, leaving 6 bases of the junction unmatched. Germline loops: CDR1 GTSNPN, CDR2 SVGIG (reference sequence).

V is TRBV6-5 and J is TRBJ1-2; a weak D match, TRBD1 (6 bases). The CDR3 spans 13 residues. From germline, CDR1 is MNHEY and CDR2 SVGAGI. The ends were cut back, 8 bases at V and 8 bases at J, with 18 bases in the middle. The CDR3 DNA sequence: TGTGCCAGCGGGGCCCCGGGACACCCAGGCTACACCTTC. Residues: CASGAPGHPGYTF.

J is TRBJ2-1 and V is TRBV4-1; D is possibly TRBD2 (6 bases). Trimming took 0 bases from V and 7 from J, leaving 13 bases between them. The CDR3 has 15 residues. The V gene's germline CDR1 is MGHRA and CDR2 YSYEKL. CDR3 in amino acids: CASSQEGGRRNEQFF. CDR3 bases: TGCGCCAGCAGCCAAGAGGGGGGTAGGAGGAATGAGCAGTTCTTC.

The rearrangement joins TRBV6-5 to TRBJ1-1; D is undetermined. This CDR3 region has 12 residues. Looked up from germline, CDR1 is MNHEY and CDR2 is SVGAGI. V gave up 8 bases and J gave up 2 bases, with 9 bases separating them. This chain's CDR3 is CASGVLNTEAFF. CDR3 DNA sequence: TGTGCCAGCGGCGTCCTAAACACTGAAGCTTTCTTT.

The chain recombines TRBV20-1 with TRBJ2-3; 8 bases are a match to TRBD2. This CDR3 comprises 12 residues. Germline V gives CDR1 DFQATT, CDR2 SNEGSKA (reference sequence). Germline trimming cut 5 bases from V and 6 bases from J; bases unmatched to any gene: 4. The CDR3 reads CSARLAIDTQYF. CDR3 in DNA: TGCAGTGCTCGACTAGCGATTGATACGCAGTATTTT.

The CDR3 region has the DNA TGCAGCCCAGGTTTCTTAGCCAAAAACATTCAGTACTTC. Translating gives CSPGFLAKNIQYF. V gene TRBV29-1 combines with J gene TRBJ2-4; D is unclear. The ends were cut back, 8 bases at V and 0 bases at J, with 11 bases in the middle. The CDR3 runs to 13 residues. Germline V CDR1 and CDR2: SQVTM, ANQGSEA.

The chain carries TRBV30 and TRBJ1-6, with D possibly matching TRBD1 (5 bases). The V gene lost 4 bases and the J gene lost 9 bases, with 10 bases spanning the gap. There are 12 residues in the CDR3. Germline V gene lookup returns CDR1 GTSNPN and CDR2 SVGIG (reference sequence). CDR3 DNA: TGTGCCTGGAAGGGAGGGGCTTCACCCCTCCACTTT. It yields the protein CAWKGGASPLHF.

The chain uses TRBV2 and TRBJ1-2, with TRBD1 identical over 8 bases. CDR3 length: 14 residues. The J segment lost 1 base and the V segment lost 7 bases, leaving 5 bases of the junction unmatched. Germline V gene data show CDR1 as SNHLY and CDR2 as FYNNEI. The CDR3 reads CASTKDRVNYGYTF. Written as DNA, the CDR3 is TGTGCCAGCACCAAGGACAGGGTTAACTATGGCTACACCTTC.

This chain joins TRBV30 and TRBJ2-1; perhaps TRBD2 as D (6 bases). The CDR3 runs 17 residues. Looked up from germline, CDR1 is GTSNPN and CDR2 is SVGIG (reference sequence). V shed 1 base and J shed 3 bases, with 19 bases lying between them. CDR3 in DNA: TGTGCCTGGAGTGGGGCCCGTTTGGCGGGGCTCTACAATGAGCAGTTCTTC. Translating it yields CAWSGARLAGLYNEQFF.

The V gene is TRBV30, the J gene TRBJ2-5; TRBD2 matches 9 bases. V shed 2 bases, J shed 4 bases, and the junction held 5 bases outside the gene matches. The CDR3 extends over 14 amino acids. CDR1 is GTSNPN, CDR2 SVGIG, per germline (reference sequence). CDR3 sequence (DNA): TGTGCCTGGAGTAGGCTAGCGGGGAGAGAGACCCAGTACTTC. It codes for CAWSRLAGRETQYF.

This clonotype was observed a single time. The chain employs TRBV12-3 or TRBV12-4 and TRBJ1-1, with D perhaps matching TRBD1 (5 bases). The CDR3 spans 16 residues. V lost 3 bases, J lost 6 bases, and 20 bases lay in between. The DNA for the CDR3 is TGTGCCAGCAGTTTGGGGCTCGGGGCGCCTCGGGCTGAAGCTTTCTTT. This gives the protein CASSLGLGAPRAEAFF.

The chain links TRBV5-6 to TRBJ2-5; 13 bases agree with TRBD2. Germline-derived CDR1 and CDR2 are SGHDT and YYEEEE. Trimming removed 0 bases from V and 5 bases from J; junction bases left unmatched: 4. This CDR3 contains 16 residues. The CDR3 is CASSLEGLAGLETQYF. CDR3 DNA sequence: TGTGCCAGCAGCTTGGAGGGACTAGCGGGACTGGAGACCCAGTACTTC.

This clonotype appeared a single time. The J gene is TRBJ1-4, the V gene TRBV29-1; D is unclear. The V gene's germline CDR1 is SQVTM and CDR2 ANQGSEA. The CDR3 spans 12 residues. V shed 4 bases and J shed 5 bases, with 8 bases lying between them. Here the CDR3 DNA reads TGCAGCGTTGTTGCATGGAATGAAAAACTGTTTTTT. Protein sequence: CSVVAWNEKLFF.

The V and J genes are TRBV27 and TRBJ2-7; either TRBD1 or TRBD2 may supply D (6 bases each). The CDR3 covers 13 residues. Germline V lookup: CDR1 MNHEY, CDR2 SMNVEV (reference sequence). Trimming cost V 3 bases and J 12 bases, with 18 bases left between them. CDR3 sequence (DNA): TGTGCCAGCAGTTTCCGGGGGCCGGGCCGGAGGTACTTC. This sequence encodes CASSFRGPGRRYF.

This rearrangement joins TRBV14 to TRBJ2-1; 10 nucleotides match TRBD2. The ends lost 7 bases at V and 9 bases at J; junction bases unmatched: 9. Germline V lookup: CDR1 SGHDN, CDR2 FVKESK. The CDR3 length is 14 residues. This CDR3 is CASTAGGGWSEQFF. The CDR3 DNA sequence: TGTGCCAGCACAGCGGGGGGGGGCTGGAGTGAGCAGTTCTTC. Full variable domain (rest looked up from reference TRBV14 and TRBJ2-1): EAGVTQFPSHSVIEKGQTVTLRCDPISGHDNLYWYRRVMGKEIKFLLHFVKESKQDESGMPNNRFLAERTGGTYSTLKVQPAELEDSGVYFCASTAGGGWSEQFFGPGTRLTVL.